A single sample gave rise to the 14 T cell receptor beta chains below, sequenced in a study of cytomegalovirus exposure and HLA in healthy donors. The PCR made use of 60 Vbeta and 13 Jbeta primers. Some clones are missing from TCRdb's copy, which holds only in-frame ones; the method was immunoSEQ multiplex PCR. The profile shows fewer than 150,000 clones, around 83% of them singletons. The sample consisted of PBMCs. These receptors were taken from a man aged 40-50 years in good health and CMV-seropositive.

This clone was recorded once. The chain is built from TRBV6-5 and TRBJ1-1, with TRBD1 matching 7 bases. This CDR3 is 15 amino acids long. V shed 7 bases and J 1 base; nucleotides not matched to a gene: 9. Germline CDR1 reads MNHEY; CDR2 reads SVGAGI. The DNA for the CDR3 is TGTGCCAGCACAAAATGGGACAGCCAGAACACTGAAGCTTTCTTT. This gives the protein CASTKWDSQNTEAFF.

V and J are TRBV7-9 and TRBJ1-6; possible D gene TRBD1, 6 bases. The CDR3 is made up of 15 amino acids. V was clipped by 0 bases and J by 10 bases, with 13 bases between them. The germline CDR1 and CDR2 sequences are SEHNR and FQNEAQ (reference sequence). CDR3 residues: CASSLAGGRGSPLHF. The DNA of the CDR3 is TGTGCCAGCAGCTTAGCAGGGGGACGGGGATCACCCCTCCACTTT.

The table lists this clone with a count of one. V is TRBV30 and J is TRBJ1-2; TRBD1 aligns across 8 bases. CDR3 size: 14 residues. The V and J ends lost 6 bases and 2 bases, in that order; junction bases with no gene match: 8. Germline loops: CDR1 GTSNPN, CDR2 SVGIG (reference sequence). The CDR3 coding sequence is TGTGCCTGCGTCCAGGACAGGGTCAACTATGGCTACACCTTC. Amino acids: CACVQDRVNYGYTF.

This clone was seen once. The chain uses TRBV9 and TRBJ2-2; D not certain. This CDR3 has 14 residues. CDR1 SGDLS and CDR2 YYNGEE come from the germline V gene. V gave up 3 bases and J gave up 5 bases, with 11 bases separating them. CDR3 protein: CASSASFGTGELFF. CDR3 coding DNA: TGTGCCAGCAGCGCCTCGTTCGGGACCGGGGAGCTGTTTTTT.

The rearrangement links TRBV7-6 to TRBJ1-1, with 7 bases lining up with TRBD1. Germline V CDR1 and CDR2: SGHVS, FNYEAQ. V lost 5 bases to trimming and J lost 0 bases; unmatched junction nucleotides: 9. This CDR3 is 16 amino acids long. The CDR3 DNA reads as TGTGCCAGCAGCCTATTGGACAGGACTATGAACACTGAAGCTTTCTTT. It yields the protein CASSLLDRTMNTEAFF.

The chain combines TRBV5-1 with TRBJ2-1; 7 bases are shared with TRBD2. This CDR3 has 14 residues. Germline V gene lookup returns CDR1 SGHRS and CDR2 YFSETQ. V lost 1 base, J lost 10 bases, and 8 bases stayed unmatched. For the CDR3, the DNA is TGCGCCAGCAGCTTGACTAGCGCTACCATAGAGCAGTTCTTC. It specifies CASSLTSATIEQFF. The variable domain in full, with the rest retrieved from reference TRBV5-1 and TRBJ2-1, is KAGVTQTPRYLIKTRGQQVTLSCSPISGHRSVSWYQQTPGQGLQFLFEYFSETQRNKGNFPGRFSGRQFSNSRSEMNVSTLELGDSALYLCASSLTSATIEQFFGPGTRLTVL.

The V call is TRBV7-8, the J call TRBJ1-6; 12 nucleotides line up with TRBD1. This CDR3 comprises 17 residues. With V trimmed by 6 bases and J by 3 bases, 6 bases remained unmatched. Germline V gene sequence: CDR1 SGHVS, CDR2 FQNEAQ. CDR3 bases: TGTGCCAGCAGGTGGGGGACAGGGGGCCGCTATAATTCACCCCTCCACTTT. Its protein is CASRWGTGGRYNSPLHF.

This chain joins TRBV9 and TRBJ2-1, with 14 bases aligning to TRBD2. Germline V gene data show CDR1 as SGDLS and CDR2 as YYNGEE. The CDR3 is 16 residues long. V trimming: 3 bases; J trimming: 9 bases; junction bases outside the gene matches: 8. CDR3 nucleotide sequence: TGTGCCAGCAGCGACCCCGGGACTAGCGGGAGTAGTGAGCAGTTCTTC. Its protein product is CASSDPGTSGSSEQFF.

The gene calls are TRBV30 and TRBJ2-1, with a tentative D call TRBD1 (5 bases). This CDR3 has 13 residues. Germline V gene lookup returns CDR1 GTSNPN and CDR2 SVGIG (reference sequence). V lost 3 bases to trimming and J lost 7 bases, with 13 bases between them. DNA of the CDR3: TGTGCCTGGAGCGAATTGACAGCGAATGAGCAGTTCTTC. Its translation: CAWSELTANEQFF.

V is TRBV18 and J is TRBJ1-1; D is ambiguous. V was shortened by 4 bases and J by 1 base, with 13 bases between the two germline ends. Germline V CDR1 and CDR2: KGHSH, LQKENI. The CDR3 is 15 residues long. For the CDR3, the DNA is TGTGCCAGCTCACTTTCTGGGCTGGAGAACACTGAAGCTTTCTTT. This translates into CASSLSGLENTEAFF.

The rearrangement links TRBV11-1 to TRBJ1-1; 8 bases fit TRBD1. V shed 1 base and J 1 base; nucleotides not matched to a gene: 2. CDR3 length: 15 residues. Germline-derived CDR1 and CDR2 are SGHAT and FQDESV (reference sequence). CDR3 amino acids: CASSLGTGTNTEAFF. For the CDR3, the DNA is TGTGCCAGCAGCTTAGGGACAGGGACGAACACTGAAGCTTTCTTT.

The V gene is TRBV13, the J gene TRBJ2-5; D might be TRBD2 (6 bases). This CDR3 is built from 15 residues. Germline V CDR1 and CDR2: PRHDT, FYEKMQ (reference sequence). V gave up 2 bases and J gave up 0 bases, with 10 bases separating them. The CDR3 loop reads CASSLWGDHQETQYF. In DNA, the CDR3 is TGTGCCAGCAGCTTATGGGGGGACCACCAAGAGACCCAGTACTTC.

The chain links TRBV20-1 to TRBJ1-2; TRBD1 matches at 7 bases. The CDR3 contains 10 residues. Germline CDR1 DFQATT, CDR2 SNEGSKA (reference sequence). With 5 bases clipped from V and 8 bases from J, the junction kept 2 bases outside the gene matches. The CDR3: CSAHRGGYTF. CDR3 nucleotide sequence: TGCAGTGCTCACAGGGGCGGCTACACCTTC.

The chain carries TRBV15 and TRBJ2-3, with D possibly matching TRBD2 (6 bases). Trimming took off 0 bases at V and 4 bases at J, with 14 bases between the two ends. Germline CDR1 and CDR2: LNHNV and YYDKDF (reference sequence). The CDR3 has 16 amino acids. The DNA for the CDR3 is TGTGCCACCAGCAGAGACCGCGCGGGATGGGCAGATACGCAGTATTTT. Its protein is CATSRDRAGWADTQYF.